This T cell receptor (beta chain) was documented in a study of T-cell memory formation after mild COVID-19. Overall study results and limits: Some responding clones appeared in pre-infection memory, suggesting cross-reactive memory joined.

Trimming at V came to 1 base and at J to 2 bases, leaving 6 bases not matched to a gene. Germline V gives CDR1 MGHRA, CDR2 YSYEKL. The CDR3 is 17 amino acids. A single record per CDR3 protein comes from TCRdb applying MiXCR to the 5' RACE reads. The sample carries some 410,000 distinct CDR3 sequences, less than 25% recorded once. This clonotype was seen more than once but under ten times. The antigen remains unidentified. Sequenced material: PBMCs or a T cell subset sorted from them (not recorded which). This chain links TRBV4-1 with TRBJ2-3; TRBD2 matches at 10 bases. This sequence was found in an adult woman who had mild COVID-19 (a few samples of this study predate the infection). Cell type and time point are not known. This CDR3 reads CASSQVASGGFTDTQYF. In DNA form, the CDR3 reads TGCGCCAGCAGCCAAGTGGCTAGCGGGGGATTCACAGATACGCAGTATTTT.